These T cell receptor beta chains were read from a single sample in a study of blood T cell repertoires in COVID-19. The protocol was immunoSEQ multiplex PCR, while the TCRdb copy is restricted to in-frame clones and leaves out a portion. Of about 100,000 clones listed, around four fifths were seen once; the top ten hold about an eighth. The sequencing sample was made of peripheral blood. These receptors originate from a man aged 45-65 years with active or convalescent COVID-19. CDR3s include the opening cysteine and the closing phenylalanine or tryptophan. D genes are given only for firm matches. Size is stated for part of the rows, as once, few or many counts, or as a class when the clone is expanded.

size	V	J	D	CDR3	DNA
-	TRBV11-2	TRBJ2-1	TRBD2	CASSHEGPASGRAYNEQFF	TGTGCCAGCAGCCACGAGGGGCCGGCTAGCGGGAGGGCTTACAATGAGCAGTTCTTC
-	TRBV18	TRBJ2-2	TRBD2	CASSPPSGRGTGELFF	TGTGCCAGCTCACCACCCAGCGGGAGAGGGACCGGGGAGCTGTTTTTT
-	TRBV7-5	TRBJ2-3	-	CVRSLTPSQVPDTQYF	TGTGTCAGAAGCTTAACCCCCAGTCAGGTCCCAGATACGCAGTATTTT
-	TRBV6-1	TRBJ2-7	TRBD2	CASSEGTSGSYEQYF	TGTGCCAGCAGTGAAGGGACTAGCGGGAGCTACGAGCAGTACTTC
-	TRBV27	TRBJ2-7	-	CASSFLGGNYEQYF	TGTGCCAGCAGTTTCCTGGGCGGGAACTACGAGCAGTACTTC
once	TRBV10-2	TRBJ2-5	TRBD2	CASSEDPGGGETQYF	TGCGCCAGCAGTGAGGATCCGGGGGGGGGAGAGACCCAGTACTTC
-	TRBV27	TRBJ1-1	-	CASSMGAEAFF	TGTGCCAGCAGTATGGGCGCTGAAGCTTTCTTT
-	TRBV29-1	TRBJ2-7	TRBD2	CSVGGLAGGEQYF	TGCAGCGTGGGTGGGCTAGCGGGAGGCGAGCAGTACTTC
-	TRBV6-5	TRBJ2-7	TRBD1	CASMLQGQAHEQYF	TGTGCCAGCATGTTACAGGGGCAGGCACACGAGCAGTACTTC
-	TRBV9	TRBJ1-2	-	CASSVGPDRNYGYTF	TGTGCCAGCAGCGTAGGGCCAGACAGGAACTATGGCTACACCTTC
-	TRBV2	TRBJ2-2	TRBD2	CASSDSLAGGNTGELFF	TGTGCCAGCAGTGATAGTCTAGCGGGAGGTAACACCGGGGAGCTGTTTTTT
few	TRBV7-9	TRBJ1-4	-	CASSFEGLTNEKLFF	TGTGCCAGCAGCTTCGAGGGTCTTACTAATGAAAAACTGTTTTTT
-	TRBV7-2	TRBJ2-3	-	CASSPQAGLTDTQYF	TGTGCCAGCAGCCCTCAAGCGGGTCTCACAGATACGCAGTATTTT
-	TRBV5-4	TRBJ2-3	-	CASSPTVGLGYTQYF	TGTGCCAGCAGCCCCACGGTGGGCCTTGGTTATACGCAGTATTTT
once	TRBV7-9	TRBJ2-7	TRBD2	CASSLDAGGPYEQYF	TGTGCCAGCAGCTTAGATGCGGGAGGGCCCTACGAGCAGTACTTC
-	TRBV6-5	TRBJ1-4	-	CASRGIPTNEKLFF	TGTGCCAGTAGGGGGATCCCAACTAATGAAAAACTGTTTTTT
-	TRBV5-6	TRBJ1-3	-	CASSFFGVGNTIYF	TGTGCCAGCAGCTTTTTCGGGGTTGGAAACACCATATATTTT
-	TRBV13	TRBJ1-1	-	CASRHAGQGAYTEAFF	TGTGCCAGCAGACACGCAGGGCAGGGCGCGTACACTGAAGCTTTCTTT
-	TRBV27	TRBJ2-1	TRBD1	CASSSGTGPNEQFF	TGTGCCAGCAGTTCCGGGACAGGTCCCAATGAGCAGTTCTTC
few	TRBV14	TRBJ2-3	TRBD2	CASSPPGGGSTDTQYF	TGTGCCAGCAGCCCTCCGGGCGGGGGGAGCACAGATACGCAGTATTTT
-	TRBV2	TRBJ2-3	-	CASSPMAPYEGGTDTQYF	TGTGCCAGCAGTCCAATGGCCCCCTACGAGGGGGGCACAGATACGCAGTATTTT
-	TRBV30	TRBJ1-3	-	CACRASGNTIYF	TGTGCCTGCAGGGCCTCTGGAAACACCATATATTTT
-	TRBV29-1	TRBJ1-2	TRBD1	CSVSTGVVNYGYTF	TGCAGCGTTAGTACAGGGGTTGTGAACTATGGCTACACCTTC
-	TRBV6-6	TRBJ2-2	-	CASRELGDVTGELFF	TGTGCCAGCAGGGAGCTAGGGGATGTAACCGGGGAGCTGTTTTTT
once	TRBV5-8	TRBJ2-7	TRBD1	CASSLRDRDYEQYF	TGTGCCAGCAGCTTGAGAGACAGGGACTACGAGCAGTACTTC
few	TRBV27	TRBJ1-1	TRBD1	CASSQTTGGDTEAFF	TGTGCCAGCAGTCAAACCACAGGGGGCGACACTGAAGCTTTCTTT
-	TRBV9	TRBJ2-1	TRBD2	CASSVALAGDHEQFF	TGTGCCAGCAGCGTAGCTCTAGCGGGAGACCATGAGCAGTTCTTC
-	TRBV15	TRBJ2-2	-	CATSSSANTGELFF	TGTGCCACCAGCAGCAGCGCGAACACCGGGGAGCTGTTTTTT
-	TRBV5-1	TRBJ2-1	-	CASSFTSNNEQFF	TGCGCCAGCAGCTTTACTAGTAACAATGAGCAGTTCTTC
many	TRBV5-1	TRBJ2-7	-	CASSEGRTELSYEQYF	TGCGCCAGCAGCGAAGGACGGACAGAGCTCTCCTACGAGCAGTACTTC
-	TRBV5-1	TRBJ2-7	TRBD1	CASSLDPGQGLREQYF	TGCGCCAGCAGCTTGGATCCGGGACAGGGTTTACGCGAGCAGTACTTC
-	TRBV5-4	TRBJ2-7	-	CASSSGVQGTYEQYF	TGTGCCAGCAGTTCCGGGGTACAGGGCACCTACGAGCAGTACTTC
-	TRBV29-1	TRBJ2-7	-	CSVEDQGYEQYF	TGCAGCGTTGAAGATCAGGGCTACGAGCAGTACTTC
-	TRBV24-1	TRBJ2-7	-	CATSDLSTVHRPSYEQYF	TGTGCCACCAGTGATTTGTCGACAGTCCACAGACCTTCCTACGAGCAGTACTTC
few	TRBV19	TRBJ2-1	TRBD1	CASSGQGNSHEQFF	TGTGCCAGTAGTGGACAGGGAAATTCGCATGAGCAGTTCTTC
-	TRBV18	TRBJ2-7	-	CASSPDIQNEQYF	TGTGCCAGCTCACCGGACATCCAAAACGAGCAGTACTTC
-	TRBV27	TRBJ1-1	-	CASSLLQGMNTEAFF	TGTGCCAGCAGTCTCCTACAGGGTATGAACACTGAAGCTTTCTTT
-	TRBV19	TRBJ2-7	TRBD2	CASSPSGLAETYEQYF	TGTGCCAGTAGTCCCTCGGGACTAGCGGAGACTTACGAGCAGTACTTC
-	TRBV2	TRBJ2-2	-	CASSEGLDTGELFF	TGTGCCAGCAGTGAAGGACTAGACACCGGGGAGCTGTTTTTT
-	TRBV3-1/TRBV3-2	TRBJ1-2	-	CASSHRGANYGYTF	TGTGCCAGCAGCCACCGGGGGGCTAACTATGGCTACACCTTC
-	TRBV19	TRBJ2-1	-	CASSIGPSNEQFF	TGTGCCAGTAGTATAGGACCTAGCAATGAGCAGTTCTTC
once	TRBV6-1	TRBJ2-3	-	CASSEWGASTDTQYF	TGTGCCAGCAGTGAATGGGGAGCTAGCACAGATACGCAGTATTTT
-	TRBV18	TRBJ2-7	-	CASSPSAYEQYF	TGTGCCAGCTCACCTTCCGCCTACGAGCAGTACTTC
-	TRBV7-9	TRBJ1-4	-	CASSFDEKLFF	TGTGCCAGCAGCTTCGATGAAAAACTGTTTTTT